The next 27 T cell receptor beta chains were all read from a single sample in a study of molecular identifiers for immune sequencing clone quantification. Each CDR3 protein gets one entry after TCRdb re-called the PCR reads with MiXCR. The data hold nearly 650,000 distinct CDR3 sequences, with around 25% observed a single time. The material sequenced was naive CD8+ T cells from blood, with Jurkat cell RNA spiked in. The subset was: FACS-sorted CD8+CD4-CCR7+CD45RA+ naive T cells. The receptor set was obtained from a human donor in good health. Some libraries in this study had Jurkat cell RNA spiked in.

This clonotype was found many times. The genes are TRBV9 and TRBJ1-1; tentative D call: TRBD1 (5 bases). In germline, CDR1 is SGDLS, CDR2 YYNGEE. This CDR3 has 14 residues. V lost 0 bases to trimming and J lost 4 bases, with 10 bases between them. The CDR3 sequence: CASSVGQGSTEAFF. CDR3 bases: TGTGCCAGCAGCGTAGGGCAGGGAAGCACTGAAGCTTTCTTT.

J is TRBJ2-2 and V is TRBV5-1; possible D gene TRBD1, 6 bases. From germline, CDR1 is SGHRS and CDR2 YFSETQ. The V gene lost 4 bases and the J gene lost 6 bases, with 16 bases spanning the gap. This CDR3 is built from 15 residues. DNA for the CDR3: TGCGCCAGCAGCCACCGACAGGATAGTGCCGGGGAGCTGTTTTTT. It is translated as CASSHRQDSAGELFF.

Only a few counts were recorded for this clonotype. The gene calls are TRBV20-1 and TRBJ2-3, with TRBD2 identical over 12 bases. The CDR3 spans 14 residues. V trimming: 5 bases; J trimming: 7 bases; junction bases outside the gene matches: 7. From germline, CDR1 is DFQATT and CDR2 SNEGSKA (reference sequence). The CDR3 DNA follows: TGCAGTGCTCGACTAGCGGGAGATATGTATACGCAGTATTTT. This sequence encodes CSARLAGDMYTQYF.

The genes are TRBV12-3 or TRBV12-4 and TRBJ1-2, with TRBD1 as a possible D gene (6 bases). Trimming removed 6 bases from V and 9 bases from J, with 17 bases in between. The CDR3 totals 13 residues. CDR3 region: CASSLDRGARYTF. Written as DNA, the CDR3 is TGTGCCAGCAGCCTCGACCGGGGGGCGCGCTACACCTTC.

This clonotype has a count of ten or more. The chain has TRBV7-2 and TRBJ2-3, with a weak D call TRBD2 (5 bases). Trimming pared 5 bases from V and 2 bases from J, leaving 17 bases between. The CDR3 loop spans 16 amino acids. Per germline, CDR1 SGHTA and CDR2 FQGNSA. CDR3 in DNA: TGTGCCAGCAGCGAGGACTTCGGCGGTTACACAGATACGCAGTATTTT. Its translation: CASSEDFGGYTDTQYF.

The chain is built from TRBV7-6 and TRBJ2-3; weak D call: TRBD1 (6 bases). In germline, CDR1 is SGHVS, CDR2 FNYEAQ. V was trimmed by 1 base and J by 0 bases, leaving 11 bases between them. The CDR3 consists of 16 residues. The CDR3 sequence: CASSLGLRGSTDTQYF. CDR3 DNA sequence: TGTGCCAGCAGCTTAGGGTTGAGGGGGAGCACAGATACGCAGTATTTT.

This clonotype turned up a few times. CDR3 sequence reads: CASSYPTSADTQYF. The CDR3 DNA reads TGTGCCAGCAGTTACCCTACTAGTGCAGATACGCAGTATTTT. The V call is TRBV6-6, the J call TRBJ2-3, with TRBD2 as a possible D gene (5 bases). V lost 2 bases and J lost 4, with 10 bases in between. CDR3 length: 14 amino acids. The germline V gene has CDR1 MNHNY and CDR2 SVGAGI (reference sequence).

The sample holds a few counts of this clonotype. The genes are TRBV30 and TRBJ2-5; TRBD1 might be the D (6 bases). Trimming removed 3 bases at V and 5 bases at J, with 10 bases between. The germline gives CDR1 GTSNPN, CDR2 SVGIG (reference sequence). This CDR3 is 12 amino acids long. CDR3 coding DNA: TGTGCCTGGAGGGGGGCGGATGAGACCCAGTACTTC. The encoded protein is CAWRGADETQYF.

This clonotype was picked up a small number of times. The chain couples TRBV6-6 to TRBJ2-1; D unresolved. CDR3 length: 14 residues. V dropped 2 bases and J dropped 14 bases, with 19 bases sitting between them. CDR1 is MNHNY and CDR2 is SVGAGI in the germline V gene (reference sequence). CDR3 in DNA: TGTGCCAGCAGTTACAGGGCCTCCGAGGAAGGGAAGTTCTTC. Its protein is CASSYRASEEGKFF.

The chain combines TRBV23-1 with TRBJ1-6; D gene unclear. TRBV23-1 is assigned to the ORF class and has an uncertain function. This CDR3 spans 16 amino acids. The V end lost 4 bases, the J end lost 7 bases, and 17 bases lay between the germline ends. This chain's CDR3 is CASSPPGMEMNSPLHF. CDR3 in DNA: TGCGCCAGCAGTCCTCCGGGGATGGAGATGAATTCACCCCTCCACTTT.

This clonotype was picked up many times. The rearrangement uses TRBV6-5 and TRBJ2-3, with D uncertain. The CDR3 has 15 residues. Germline-derived CDR1 and CDR2 are MNHEY and SVGAGI. Trimming cost V 0 bases and J 1 base, with 8 bases left between them. The CDR3 bases are TGTGCCAGCAGTTACTCTATACGAGGCACAGATACGCAGTATTTT. This sequence encodes CASSYSIRGTDTQYF.

The chain is built from TRBV7-9 and TRBJ2-5; 7 nucleotides line up with TRBD1. The CDR3 consists of 15 residues. Germline values: CDR1 SEHNR, CDR2 FQNEAQ (reference sequence). With V trimmed by 5 bases and J by 4 bases, 10 bases remained unmatched. CDR3 DNA sequence: TGTGCCAGCAGCGTAGGGACAGAGTTCCGAGAGACCCAGTACTTC. This sequence encodes CASSVGTEFRETQYF.

Details on this clonotype: This may stem from a read error, because a much larger clone lies one nucleotide away. CDR3 sequence reads: CASRFGPGQGSEQYF. The CDR3 DNA reads as TGTGCCAGCCGCTTCGGCCCGGGACAGGGATCCGAGCAGTACTTC. The J gene is TRBJ2-7, the V gene TRBV5-3; 9 nucleotides match TRBD1. TRBV5-3 is marked as an open reading frame, function uncertain. The CDR3 contains 15 residues. V trimming: 8 bases; J trimming: 6 bases; junction bases outside the gene matches: 15.

With regard to this clonotype: This may stem from a read error, because a much larger clone lies one nucleotide away. The chain's CDR3 is CAGHTSRDHTDTQYF. CDR3 sequence (DNA): TGTGCCGGTCACACATCCAGGGATCACACAGATACGCAGTATTTT. The chain carries TRBV6-4 and TRBJ2-3; tentative D call: TRBD1 (5 bases). V was pared by 11 bases and J by 2 bases, with 20 bases between. The germline gives CDR1 MRHNA, CDR2 SNTAGT. The CDR3 totals 15 residues.

This rearrangement joins TRBV11-3 to TRBJ2-1; D may be TRBD1 (5 bases). The CDR3 runs 16 residues. CDR1 SGHNT and CDR2 YENEEA come from the germline V gene. Deletions cut 5 bases from V and 1 base from J, with 15 bases between. The CDR3 loop is CASSPRKGKSYNEQFF. CDR3 DNA: TGTGCCAGCAGCCCCAGGAAGGGGAAATCCTACAATGAGCAGTTCTTC. Supplemented by reference TRBV11-3 and TRBJ2-1, the full variable domain reads EAGVVQSPRYKIIEKKQPVAFWCNPISGHNTLYWYLQNLGQGPELLIRYENEEAVDDSQLPKDRFSAERLKGVDSTLKIQPAELGDSAVYLCASSPRKGKSYNEQFFGPGTRLTVL.

This clonotype came up many times. The V and J genes are TRBV4-1 and TRBJ1-1, with D unclear. Germline V lookup: CDR1 MGHRA, CDR2 YSYEKL. The length of the CDR3 is 15 residues. The ends were cut back, 4 bases at V and 1 base at J, with 13 bases in the middle. The CDR3 region is CASSPVGRTNTEAFF. In DNA, the CDR3 is TGCGCCAGCAGCCCAGTAGGCAGAACGAACACTGAAGCTTTCTTT.

Concerning this clonotype itself: This may stem from a read error, because a much larger clone lies one nucleotide away. The conserved closing phenylalanine or tryptophan is absent in this CDR3, likely reflecting a read error. The chain carries TRBV4-2 and TRBJ2-7; D is possibly TRBD1 (6 bases). V lost 4 bases and J lost 7, with 17 bases in between. The CDR3 consists of 14 residues. The germline CDR1 and CDR2 sequences are LGHNA and YNFKEQ. CDR3 coding DNA: TGTGCCAGCAGCCCCCGGGACACGCAAAGGGAGCAGTACTTA. Translated: CASSPRDTQREQYL.

This clonotype was seen more than once but under ten times. The chain recombines TRBV4-2 with TRBJ2-7; 11 bases are shared with TRBD2. V lost 1 base to trimming and J lost 4 bases; unmatched junction nucleotides: 6. CDR3 size: 16 residues. Germline loops: CDR1 LGHNA, CDR2 YNFKEQ. CDR3 protein: CASSQVLAGGSYEQYF. The CDR3 DNA reads TGTGCCAGCAGCCAAGTCCTAGCGGGAGGTTCGTACGAGCAGTACTTC.

This clonotype appeared many times. This chain uses TRBV7-9 with TRBJ2-5, with a tentative D call TRBD1 (6 bases). Germline-derived CDR1 and CDR2 are SEHNR and FQNEAQ (reference sequence). CDR3 size: 15 residues. V was pared by 4 bases and J by 0 bases, with 12 bases between. For the CDR3, the DNA is TGTGCCAGCAGCTCGACACAGGGCTACCAAGAGACCCAGTACTTC. Translated: CASSSTQGYQETQYF.

This sequence joins TRBV12-3 or TRBV12-4 and TRBJ2-1, with TRBD2 as a possible D gene (6 bases). The V gene lost 1 base and the J gene lost 8 bases, with 12 bases spanning the gap. This CDR3 comprises 14 residues. In nucleotides, the CDR3 is TGTGCCAGCAGTTTAGTTGGGGGGTTGGATGAGCAGTTCTTC. Amino acids: CASSLVGGLDEQFF.

The rearrangement joins TRBV19 to TRBJ2-7; no clear D gene. Germline-derived CDR1 and CDR2 are LNHDA and SQIVND (reference sequence). V shed 9 bases and J shed 2 bases, with 8 bases lying between them. CDR3 size: 11 residues. The chain's CDR3 is CARDTAYEQYF. The CDR3 coding sequence is TGTGCCAGGGATACGGCCTACGAGCAGTACTTC.

This clonotype was counted ten times or more. The V and J genes are TRBV29-1 and TRBJ2-3; either TRBD1 or TRBD2 may supply D (6 bases each). Between the trimmed V and J ends, which lost 3 bases and 2 bases, there was a span of 12 bases. The CDR3 consists of 14 residues. In germline, CDR1 is SQVTM, CDR2 ANQGSEA. Written as DNA, the CDR3 is TGCAGCGTTGAGGGGGGACACCTCACAGATACGCAGTATTTT. Its protein product is CSVEGGHLTDTQYF.

CDR3 nucleotides: TGTGCCAGCAGCTTAGGGCGGGGGTATGAGACCCAGTACTTC. It is translated as CASSLGRGYETQYF. The V gene is TRBV7-9, the J gene TRBJ2-5, with TRBD2 identical over 7 bases. Germline V lookup: CDR1 SEHNR, CDR2 FQNEAQ (reference sequence). Trimming removed 1 base from V and 5 bases from J; junction bases left unmatched: 4. The CDR3 covers 14 residues. Full variable domain (outside the CDR3, taken from reference TRBV7-9 and TRBJ2-5): DTGVSQNPRHKITKRGQNVTFRCDPISEHNRLYWYRQTLGQGPEFLTYFQNEAQLEKSRLLSDRFSAERPKGSFSTLEIQRTEQGDSAMYLCASSLGRGYETQYFGPGTRLLVL.

The chain employs TRBV6-2 or TRBV6-3 and TRBJ1-1, with D possibly TRBD1 on 6 matching bases. Germline values: CDR1 MNHEY, CDR2 SVGEGT. With 6 bases removed from V and 6 bases from J, the gap between germline ends came to 14 bases. This CDR3 comprises 13 residues. The CDR3 sequence: CASRDDRFPEAFF. DNA for the CDR3: TGTGCCAGCAGAGACGACAGGTTCCCTGAAGCTTTCTTT.

The table lists this clonotype with many counts. The rearrangement links TRBV4-3 to TRBJ2-3; D ambiguous. Germline V gene lookup returns CDR1 LGHNA and CDR2 YSLEER. This CDR3 comprises 13 residues. V was trimmed by 0 bases and J by 6 bases, leaving 7 bases between them. The DNA for the CDR3 is TGCGCCAGCAGCCAAGATGTTCTGGATACGCAGTATTTT. Amino acids: CASSQDVLDTQYF.

Ten or more counts support this clonotype. This chain joins TRBV29-1 and TRBJ2-7; TRBD2 is a possible D gene (5 bases). Germline V gives CDR1 SQVTM, CDR2 ANQGSEA. The germline V and J ends were trimmed by 6 bases and 2 bases, with 20 bases remaining between them. The CDR3 has 15 amino acids. In DNA, the CDR3 is TGCAGCGTCTACATCAGGTCTGGTAGCGCCTACGAGCAGTACTTC. Translated, it gives CSVYIRSGSAYEQYF.

With respect to this clonotype: The CDR3 carries no conserved terminal phenylalanine or tryptophan, so it likely arises from a read error. CDR3 in amino acids: CASSMELAGSDTQYS. CDR3 bases: TGTGCCAGTAGTATGGAACTAGCGGGCTCAGATACGCAGTATTCT. The rearrangement uses TRBV19 and TRBJ2-3; 9 bases map to TRBD2. The length of the CDR3 is 15 residues. In germline, CDR1 is LNHDA, CDR2 SQIVND (reference sequence). J lost 4 bases, V lost 3 bases, and 5 bases had no gene match.